The 26 T cell receptor beta chains below were found in one sample sequenced in a study of T cells after yellow fever vaccination. In TCRdb, the 5' RACE reads were re-called with MiXCR into one record per CDR3 protein. The sample includes 500,000 to 650,000 distinct CDR3 sequences, 9% to 15% of them seen just once. This sample comprised PBMCs, obtained on the day of the yellow fever booster vaccination. These receptors were taken from a man aged 30 to 39 who received the YFV17D yellow fever vaccine.

This clonotype was counted only a few times. The rearrangement uses TRBV18 and TRBJ2-7; 10 bases are a match to TRBD1. The CDR3 has 15 residues. The germline V gene has CDR1 KGHSH and CDR2 LQKENI. J was trimmed by 6 bases and V by 2 bases; bases with no gene match: 7. This CDR3 reads CASSPSGTGVSEQYF. CDR3 nucleotides: TGTGCCAGCTCACCATCCGGGACAGGGGTGAGCGAGCAGTACTTC.

There are a few counts of this clonotype. The chain links TRBV6-6 to TRBJ2-5; D unresolved. V was cut by 2 bases and J by 2 bases, with 3 bases left in between. The CDR3 runs 12 residues. Germline CDR1 reads MNHNY; CDR2 reads SVGAGI (reference sequence). Here the CDR3 DNA reads TGTGCCAGCAGTTACCGGCAAGAGACCCAGTACTTC. It translates to CASSYRQETQYF.

The sample holds a few counts of this clonotype. The chain combines TRBV20-1 with TRBJ2-3; 14 bases are a match to TRBD2. Per the germline V gene, CDR1 is DFQATT and CDR2 is SNEGSKA (reference sequence). The CDR3 covers 13 residues. CDR3 amino acids: CSPRGTSGSILYF. CDR3 DNA sequence: TGCAGCCCCAGGGGGACTAGCGGGAGTATTCTGTATTTT.

This clonotype was counted many times. The J gene is TRBJ2-1, the V gene TRBV7-2; tentatively, D is TRBD1 (5 bases). The V end was cut by 7 bases, the J end by 5 bases, with 15 bases between. Germline CDR1 and CDR2: SGHTA and FQGNSA. CDR3 length equals 14 residues. DNA of the CDR3: TGTGCCAGCATCATGAGTGGGGCAAACAATGAGCAGTTCTTC. It translates to CASIMSGANNEQFF.

The CDR3 is CSARTGSSNQPQHF. As DNA, the CDR3 is TGCAGTGCTAGAACTGGGAGTAGCAATCAGCCCCAGCATTTT. V usage is TRBV20-1 and J usage is TRBJ1-5; D remains unclear. Looked up from germline, CDR1 is DFQATT and CDR2 is SNEGSKA (reference sequence). V lost 2 bases and J lost 0, with 8 bases in between. This CDR3 spans 14 amino acids.

This clonotype has only a few counts. The chain has TRBV18 and TRBJ1-5; 9 bases line up with TRBD1. The J segment lost 0 bases and the V segment lost 3 bases, leaving 3 bases of the junction unmatched. This CDR3 spans 16 amino acids. The germline gives CDR1 KGHSH, CDR2 LQKENI. CDR3 in amino acids: CASSPGQGFSNQPQHF. For the CDR3, the DNA is TGTGCCAGCTCACCCGGACAGGGGTTTAGCAATCAGCCCCAGCATTTT.

The V gene is TRBV5-1, the J gene TRBJ1-4; 8 nucleotides line up with TRBD1. This CDR3 comprises 13 residues. J lost 14 bases, V lost 0 bases, and 6 bases had no gene match. Germline CDR1 SGHRS, CDR2 YFSETQ. Here the CDR3 DNA reads TGCGCCAGCAGCTTGGTTGGACAGGGTGTGCTGTTTTTT. This codes for CASSLVGQGVLFF.

Only a few counts were recorded for this clonotype. V gene TRBV10-3 combines with J gene TRBJ2-2, with 7 bases matching TRBD2. The V segment lost 11 bases and the J segment 2 bases; nucleotides outside the gene matches: 8. CDR3 length: 14 amino acids. Germline V gene data show CDR1 as ENHRY and CDR2 as SYGVKD. This chain's CDR3 is CAVARDYNTGELFF. CDR3 sequence (DNA): TGTGCCGTGGCCCGGGACTATAACACCGGGGAGCTGTTTTTT.

CDR3 bases: TGCGCCAGCAGCGCTGGTGGGGGGGGATACAATGAGCAGTTCTTC. Protein: CASSAGGGGYNEQFF. The chain uses TRBV5-1 and TRBJ2-1; the match to TRBD2 covers 7 bases. Germline V gene data show CDR1 as SGHRS and CDR2 as YFSETQ. Trimming removed 4 bases from V and 4 bases from J; junction bases left unmatched: 8. The CDR3 covers 15 residues.

This clonotype was detected only a few times. V usage is TRBV12-3 or TRBV12-4 and J usage is TRBJ2-4; 7 nucleotides align to TRBD1. The CDR3 totals 16 residues. The V segment lost 5 bases and the J segment 3 bases; nucleotides outside the gene matches: 10. The CDR3 sequence: CASSHTAWDSKNIQYF. The CDR3 DNA reads TGTGCCAGCAGTCACACCGCCTGGGACAGCAAAAACATTCAGTACTTC.

The chain employs TRBV10-3 and TRBJ1-4; a possible D gene is TRBD1 (5 bases). Trimming left V 6 bases short and J 6 bases short, with 14 bases between. Germline assignment: CDR1 ENHRY and CDR2 SYGVKD. CDR3 length: 14 amino acids. DNA of the CDR3: TGTGCCATCAGAGGGTCAGGGTTGGATGAAAAACTGTTTTTT. This encodes CAIRGSGLDEKLFF.

The chain is built from TRBV5-1 and TRBJ1-2; 8 nucleotides align to TRBD1. Trimming took 4 bases from V and 4 from J; bases not matched to a gene: 6. The CDR3 contains 14 residues. Germline-derived CDR1 and CDR2 are SGHRS and YFSETQ. The CDR3 nucleotides are TGCGCCAGCAGCCCGGGACAGGTCCGCTATGGCTACACCTTC. Residues: CASSPGQVRYGYTF.

CDR3 DNA sequence: TGCAGTGCTTATACCCCGGGAGGAGAAGAGACCCAGTACTTC. Translating gives CSAYTPGGEETQYF. The chain employs TRBV20-1 and TRBJ2-5; 7 nucleotides match TRBD2. The V gene's germline CDR1 is DFQATT and CDR2 SNEGSKA (reference sequence). The CDR3 is made up of 14 amino acids. V shed 5 bases and J 3 bases; nucleotides not matched to a gene: 9.

The rearrangement uses TRBV11-2 and TRBJ1-2; no clear D. In germline, CDR1 is SGHAT, CDR2 FQNNGV. The CDR3 consists of 15 residues. V lost 1 base and J 8 bases, leaving 17 bases between the germline ends. CDR3 sequence: CASSLGLDFTQGYTF. The CDR3 DNA follows: TGTGCCAGCAGCTTAGGTCTGGACTTCACGCAAGGCTACACCTTC.

CDR3 nucleotides: TGTGCCAGCAGCTTAGGGTTTAGGGGGCGGGATGAAGCTTTCTTT. This codes for CASSLGFRGRDEAFF. J is TRBJ1-1 and V is TRBV7-2; 7 bases align to TRBD1. This CDR3 spans 15 amino acids. Germline loops: CDR1 SGHTA, CDR2 FQGNSA. The V and J ends lost 1 base and 7 bases, in that order; junction bases with no gene match: 9.

The rearrangement links TRBV9 to TRBJ2-7, with TRBD1 as a possible D gene (6 bases). This CDR3 has 15 residues. Germline CDR1 and CDR2: SGDLS and YYNGEE. Deletions cut 0 bases from V and 0 bases from J, with 10 bases between. The CDR3 loop reads CASSVEGDPSYEQYF. The CDR3 nucleotides are TGTGCCAGCAGCGTAGAGGGGGACCCCTCCTACGAGCAGTACTTC.

The sample holds a few counts of this clonotype. The rearrangement joins TRBV7-8 to TRBJ2-3; D is tentatively TRBD1 or TRBD2 (6 bases each). V was shortened by 5 bases and J by 5 bases, with 17 bases between the two germline ends. The CDR3 consists of 15 residues. Per germline, CDR1 SGHVS and CDR2 FQNEAQ. The CDR3 DNA sequence: TGTGCCAGCAGCAAAGAGGGGGGTGCAGGAGATACGCAGTATTTT. As protein: CASSKEGGAGDTQYF. Based on the CDR3 plus reference TRBV7-8 and TRBJ2-3, the full variable domain is GAGVSQSPRYKVAKRGQDVALRCDPISGHVSLFWYQQALGQGPEFLTYFQNEAQLDKSGLPSDRFFAERPEGSVSTLKIQRTQQEDSAVYLCASSKEGGAGDTQYFGPGTRLTVL.

This clonotype was seen more than once but under ten times. The rearrangement links TRBV5-1 to TRBJ1-6; no definite D call. Germline CDR1 reads SGHRS; CDR2 reads YFSETQ. With 2 bases removed from V and 7 bases from J, the gap between germline ends came to 16 bases. This CDR3 contains 16 residues. CDR3: CASSFSRRSANSPLHF. CDR3 coding DNA: TGCGCCAGCAGCTTTTCCCGACGGTCGGCGAATTCACCCCTCCACTTT.

J is TRBJ1-6 and V is TRBV11-3; tentatively, D is TRBD1 (5 bases). V dropped 2 bases and J dropped 9 bases, with 11 bases sitting between them. Germline values: CDR1 SGHNT, CDR2 YENEEA. The CDR3 loop spans 14 amino acids. DNA of the CDR3: TGTGCCAGCAGCTTACAGGGTTCGGCTTCACCCCTCCACTTT. It codes for CASSLQGSASPLHF.

In this sample, this clonotype turned up a few times. V is TRBV19 and J is TRBJ1-2, with D maybe TRBD1 (5 bases). Per germline, CDR1 LNHDA and CDR2 SQIVND (reference sequence). This CDR3 spans 14 amino acids. V was pared by 7 bases and J by 4 bases, with 16 bases between. In DNA form, the CDR3 reads TGTGCCAGTATTAGCAGGGAGGGAATCTATGGCTACACCTTC. Translation gives CASISREGIYGYTF.

V is TRBV21-1 and J is TRBJ2-1; TRBD2 is the table's D call, not checked against the DNA. TRBV21-1 is flagged as a pseudogene. This CDR3 comprises 15 residues. The CDR3 loop reads CASSETSGHSNEQFF. The CDR3 coding sequence is TGTGCCAGCAGCGAAACTAGCGGGCACTCTAATGAGCAGTTCTTC.

The rearrangement links TRBV20-1 to TRBJ2-3; D unclear. This CDR3 has 12 amino acids. CDR1 and CDR2 (germline): DFQATT, SNEGSKA (reference sequence). The ends were cut back, 3 bases at V and 6 bases at J, with 10 bases in the middle. The CDR3 sequence is CSASKSADTQYF. The CDR3 DNA follows: TGCAGTGCTAGTAAGAGTGCTGATACGCAGTATTTT.

In its sample, this clonotype was seen a few times. This chain connects TRBV4-3 to TRBJ2-1; 7 nucleotides match TRBD2. Germline CDR1 LGHNA, CDR2 YSLEER. J gave up 4 bases and V 7 bases, and 7 bases lay outside the gene matches. This CDR3 region has 14 residues. CDR3 sequence: CASTFYSGYNEQFF. The CDR3 nucleotides are TGCGCCAGCACGTTCTATAGCGGGTACAATGAGCAGTTCTTC.

This clonotype was observed a handful of times. This chain joins TRBV2 and TRBJ2-2, with TRBD1 identical over 10 bases. Germline assignment: CDR1 SNHLY and CDR2 FYNNEI. V lost 7 bases and J lost 6; bases outside the gene matches: 8. CDR3 length equals 15 residues. This CDR3 reads CASTRGTGDSGELFF. CDR3 nucleotide sequence: TGTGCCAGCACTCGCGGGACAGGGGATTCCGGGGAGCTGTTTTTT.

The chain links TRBV7-2 to TRBJ2-3; D is perhaps TRBD2 (5 bases). V lost 5 bases to trimming and J lost 4 bases, with 22 bases between them. In germline, CDR1 is SGHTA, CDR2 FQGNSA. The CDR3 is 17 residues long. The CDR3, as DNA: TGTGCCAGCAGCCTCCCAGCGGTCACCCACAGCGCAGATACGCAGTATTTT. Protein sequence: CASSLPAVTHSADTQYF. The full variable domain, with the rest looked up from reference TRBV7-2 and TRBJ2-3, is GAGVSQSPSNKVTEKGKDVELRCDPISGHTALYWYRQSLGQGLEFLIYFQGNSAPDKSGLPSDRFSAERTGGSVSTLTIQRTQQEDSAVYLCASSLPAVTHSADTQYFGPGTRLTVL.

This clonotype showed up just a few times. V usage is TRBV5-4 and J usage is TRBJ2-7, with 9 bases that match TRBD1. Looked up from germline, CDR1 is SGHNT and CDR2 is YYREEE (reference sequence). J lost 4 bases, V lost 4 bases, and 9 bases had no gene match. The CDR3 extends over 15 amino acids. In nucleotides, the CDR3 is TGTGCCAGCAGCCGGGAGACAGGGGGAAGATACGAGCAGTACTTC. Residues: CASSRETGGRYEQYF.